Each of the 16 T cell receptor beta chains below was sequenced from the same sample in a study of blood T cells in healthy people across ages. The authors ran a second PCR of about 7 to 12 cycles using a sample-barcoded 5' primer and a J-beta primer mix. In TCRdb, the 5' RACE reads were re-called with MiXCR into one record per CDR3 protein. The top ten clones hold roughly 8.2% of a sample with around 1.7 million distinct CDR3 sequences, roughly 30% of them seen once. Material for sequencing was blood. Receptors originate from a woman aged 25 to 45 in good health.

The chain carries TRBV5-1 and TRBJ1-1, with unresolved D. The CDR3 has 13 amino acids. V was clipped by 1 base and J by 5 bases, with 9 bases between them. Germline loops: CDR1 SGHRS, CDR2 YFSETQ. CDR3 residues: CASSLQWATEAFF. Written as DNA, the CDR3 is TGCGCCAGCAGCTTGCAGTGGGCGACTGAAGCTTTCTTT.

This clonotype showed up many times. The rearrangement links TRBV15 to TRBJ1-6; 7 nucleotides line up with TRBD1. CDR3 length equals 17 residues. Germline V gene lookup returns CDR1 LNHNV and CDR2 YYDKDF (reference sequence). V lost 1 base, J lost 6 bases, and 9 bases stayed unmatched. DNA of the CDR3: TGTGCCACCAGCAGAGTTTTTCGGACAGGCTTTAATTCACCCCTCCACTTT. It codes for CATSRVFRTGFNSPLHF.

The DNA of the CDR3 is TGTGCCAGCAGTTACTCGACTAGGGGGGGGTATTTT. This encodes CASSYSTRGGYF. The chain combines TRBV6-6 with TRBJ2-3, with a tentative D call TRBD2 (7 bases). Germline V CDR1 and CDR2: MNHNY, SVGAGI (reference sequence). There are 12 residues in the CDR3. Between the trimmed V and J ends, which lost 0 bases and 14 bases, there was a span of 12 bases.

A word on this clonotype: This may arise from a read error, as a much more abundant clone is one base away. This chain uses TRBV4-1 with TRBJ2-4, with TRBD1 matching over 9 bases. The DNA end is more similar to TRBJ2-7, so the J call may be wrong. Per germline, CDR1 MGHRA and CDR2 YSYEKL. CDR3 length: 13 amino acids. CDR3 residues: CASRDRGANEQYF. The CDR3 DNA reads as TGCGCCAGCAGGGACAGGGGAGCAAACGAGCAGTACTTC.

The chain joins TRBV7-9 to TRBJ1-2; D is uncertain. CDR3 length: 15 residues. The germline CDR1 and CDR2 sequences are SEHNR and FQNEAQ (reference sequence). The V end lost 4 bases, the J end lost 4 bases, and 16 bases lay between the germline ends. CDR3 nucleotides: TGTGCCAGCAGCTCCTTACTACCCGATCGCTATGGCTACACCTTC. Protein product: CASSSLLPDRYGYTF.

In DNA, the CDR3 is TGCGCCAGCAGCTTGGGCCCAAGGAAAGGCTACGAGCAGTACTTC. Its protein product is CASSLGPRKGYEQYF. The chain employs TRBV5-1 and TRBJ2-5, with D hard to call. Judging by the DNA end, TRBJ2-7 fits better; the J call may be wrong. CDR1 is SGHRS and CDR2 is YFSETQ in the germline V gene. The CDR3 is 15 residues long.

Ten or more counts support this clonotype. The chain has TRBV29-1 and TRBJ2-7, with 8 bases aligning to TRBD2. CDR3 length: 14 residues. Germline V lookup: CDR1 SQVTM, CDR2 ANQGSEA. Losses at the gene ends were 2 bases for V and 0 bases for J; bases not matched to a gene: 3. The CDR3 sequence is CSVETSGTSYEQYF. The CDR3 DNA reads TGCAGCGTTGAAACTAGCGGAACCTCCTACGAGCAGTACTTC.

Concerning this clonotype itself: A much more abundant neighbour one base away suggests this may be a read error. In nucleotides, the CDR3 is TGCGCCAGCAGCCAACTCGTGACAGGGAACTCCTACGAGCGGTACTTC. It translates to CASSQLVTGNSYERYF. This chain links TRBV4-1 with TRBJ2-7; 7 bases are a match to TRBD1. This CDR3 contains 16 residues. CDR1 is MGHRA, CDR2 YSYEKL, per germline.

This clonotype was seen a handful of times. CDR3 DNA: TGCAGTGCTAGACCCGGGGTCTATGGCTACACCTTC. As protein: CSARPGVYGYTF. V gene TRBV20-1 combines with J gene TRBJ1-2; D remains unclear. The V end lost 2 bases, the J end lost 4 bases, and 8 bases lay between the germline ends. CDR3 size: 12 residues. The germline CDR1 and CDR2 sequences are DFQATT and SNEGSKA (reference sequence).

At least ten counts were recorded for this clonotype. The CDR3 region is CASSQDRSTGEQFF. CDR3 bases: TGCGCCAGCAGCCAAGATCGGTCCACTGGTGAGCAGTTCTTC. The chain combines TRBV4-1 with TRBJ2-1; no reliable D call. The CDR3 runs to 14 residues. CDR1 is MGHRA, CDR2 YSYEKL, per germline. V was shortened by 0 bases and J by 9 bases, with 12 bases between the two germline ends.

This clonotype was observed at least ten times. The J gene is TRBJ2-3, the V gene TRBV29-1; D remains ambiguous. Germline CDR1 reads SQVTM; CDR2 reads ANQGSEA. Between the trimmed V and J ends, which lost 3 bases and 2 bases, there was a span of 6 bases. The CDR3 has 12 residues. The CDR3 DNA sequence: TGCAGCGTTGATCACTACACAGATACGCAGTATTTT. Translation: CSVDHYTDTQYF.

This sequence joins TRBV28 and TRBJ2-5; maybe TRBD1 (6 bases). This CDR3 contains 13 residues. CDR1 is MDHEN and CDR2 is SYDVKM in the germline V gene. Trimming removed 6 bases at V and 7 bases at J, with 15 bases between. The chain's CDR3 is CASSEGQLGTQYF. The DNA for the CDR3 is TGTGCCAGCAGCGAAGGACAGTTGGGGACCCAGTACTTC. Looking up the rest from reference TRBV28 and TRBJ2-5 gives the full variable domain: DVKVTQSSRYLVKRTGEKVFLECVQDMDHENMFWYRQDPGLGLRLIYFSYDVKMKEKGDIPEGYSVSREKKERFSLILESASTNQTSMYLCASSEGQLGTQYFGPGTRLLVL.

This clonotype has just a few counts. Relative to the germline gene, one junction end is altered; a read error may explain this. This rearrangement joins TRBV27 to TRBJ1-5, with 8 bases aligning to TRBD1. The CDR3 length is 16 residues. Germline V CDR1 and CDR2: MNHEY, SMNVEV (reference sequence). CDR3 DNA: TGTGCCAGCAGTTTGCAGGGGGCGGGGGGCAATCAGCCTCAGCATTTT. Translating it yields CASSLQGAGGNQPQHF.

Only a few counts were recorded for this clonotype. This chain links TRBV5-1 with TRBJ2-4; D is possibly TRBD2 (6 bases). The germline V gene has CDR1 SGHRS and CDR2 YFSETQ. V dropped 1 base and J dropped 6 bases, with 11 bases sitting between them. The CDR3 totals 14 residues. This CDR3 is CASSLWRAGNIQYF. In nucleotides, the CDR3 is TGCGCCAGCAGCTTGTGGAGGGCCGGAAACATTCAGTACTTC. Full variable domain (outside the CDR3, taken from reference TRBV5-1 and TRBJ2-4): KAGVTQTPRYLIKTRGQQVTLSCSPISGHRSVSWYQQTPGQGLQFLFEYFSETQRNKGNFPGRFSGRQFSNSRSEMNVSTLELGDSALYLCASSLWRAGNIQYFGAGTRLSVL.

This chain connects TRBV5-1 to TRBJ1-1; tentative D call: TRBD1 (6 bases). Germline CDR1 and CDR2: SGHRS and YFSETQ. The ends were cut back, 1 base at V and 4 bases at J, with 8 bases in the middle. This CDR3 spans 13 amino acids. The DNA of the CDR3 is TGCGCCAGCAGCTTGTCAGGGGTCACTGAAGCTTTCTTT. Translation: CASSLSGVTEAFF. Based on the CDR3 plus reference TRBV5-1 and TRBJ1-1, the full variable domain is KAGVTQTPRYLIKTRGQQVTLSCSPISGHRSVSWYQQTPGQGLQFLFEYFSETQRNKGNFPGRFSGRQFSNSRSEMNVSTLELGDSALYLCASSLSGVTEAFFGQGTRLTVV.

A few counts support this clonotype. This chain connects TRBV25-1 to TRBJ1-5; D remains ambiguous. The germline CDR1 and CDR2 sequences are MGHDK and SYGVNS. The CDR3 has 14 amino acids. V was cut by 3 bases and J by 5 bases, with 11 bases left in between. CDR3: CASSEPQLYQPQHF. Here the CDR3 DNA reads TGTGCCAGCAGTGAGCCACAGCTATATCAGCCCCAGCATTTT.